This record looks at one TCR beta chain sequence and its context. Germline CDR1 is SGDLS and CDR2 is YYNGEE. This CDR3 has 16 residues. The trim removed 3 bases at V and 5 bases at J, leaving 11 bases unmatched. These data originate in a study of blood T cell repertoires in COVID-19. Study-wide context: PBMCs, B-cell-depleted T cells, or T cells were the source of the cDNA or gDNA that made up the material.

Method: immunoSEQ multiplex PCR; TCRdb's copy keeps in-frame clones and lacks some. The sample includes a few hundred thousand clones, 88% of them seen just once. The receptor was isolated from a man younger than 30 with active or convalescent COVID-19. This chain joins TRBV9 and TRBJ1-2; 9 nucleotides agree with TRBD1. Sample: peripheral blood. The CDR3 sequence: CASSAPSGQGIYGYTF. The CDR3 nucleotides read TGTGCCAGCAGCGCGCCCTCGGGACAGGGAATTTATGGCTACACCTTC.